Reported below is one TCR beta chain. Antigen specificity is unknown. TCRdb reanalyzed the 5' RACE reads and collapses them to one entry per CDR3 protein, without DNA. Its table records a few hundred thousand distinct CDR3 sequences. The data originate from a study of T cells expressing NK-cell markers. Turning to the study itself: TCR beta repertoires came from sorted CD3+CD56+NKG2C+, CD3+CD56+NKG2C- and CD3+CD56-NKG2C+ T cells.

Study-level findings and limits: Evidence did not settle whether expanded NKG2C+ T cell clones targeted HCMV. Among a handful of donors, these clonotypes also ranked first in the CD3+CD56-NKG2C+ fraction.

This CDR3 comprises 13 residues. The V gene's germline CDR1 is SGHRS and CDR2 YFSETQ. This TCR was recovered from a woman aged 50 to 65 in good health. The sequenced sample was blood T cells: a sorted CD56 or NKG2C T cell subset, CD4+ or CD8+ T cells, or bulk PBMC T cells (not recorded which). The chain has TRBV5-1 and TRBJ2-7; the D gene TCRdb calls, TRBD2, cannot be checked with no DNA. CDR3 loop: CASSLREAGEQYF.